These 23 T cell receptor beta chains share one sample of origin, sequenced in a study of T cells after yellow fever vaccination. One entry per CDR3 protein, called by TCRdb with MiXCR from the 5' RACE reads. The sample carries some 200,000 distinct CDR3 sequences, approximately 3.3% recorded once. This specimen consisted of CD4+ T cells sorted from PBMCs, obtained 10 days after the yellow fever booster vaccination. These receptors originate from a man between 18 and 35 years old who received the YFV17D yellow fever vaccine.

A few counts support this clonotype. This chain connects TRBV5-6 to TRBJ1-5; TRBD1 is a possible D gene (6 bases). This CDR3 has 18 amino acids. Trimming removed 4 bases at V and 2 bases at J, with 22 bases between. CDR1 and CDR2 (germline): SGHDT, YYEEEE. The CDR3 is CASSPTRGGASGNQPQHF. In DNA form, the CDR3 reads TGTGCCAGCAGCCCTACCCGGGGGGGGGCCAGTGGCAATCAGCCCCAGCATTTT. Combining the CDR3 with reference TRBV5-6 and TRBJ1-5 gives the whole variable domain DAGVTQSPTHLIKTRGQQVTLRCSPKSGHDTVSWYQQALGQGPQFIFQYYEEEERQRGNFPDRFSGHQFPNYSSELNVNALLLGDSALYLCASSPTRGGASGNQPQHFGDGTRLSIL.

The sample holds a few counts of this clonotype. V and J are TRBV6-5 and TRBJ1-1, with D possibly being TRBD1 (6 bases). This CDR3 region has 13 residues. The germline CDR1 and CDR2 sequences are MNHEY and SVGAGI. Trimming left V 0 bases short and J 4 bases short, with 6 bases between. CDR3: CASSYSGGTEAFF. CDR3 nucleotides: TGTGCCAGCAGTTACTCAGGGGGCACTGAAGCTTTCTTT.

This clonotype turned up a few times. The chain is built from TRBV5-1 and TRBJ1-4; D is unclear. The germline gives CDR1 SGHRS, CDR2 YFSETQ. V was cut by 2 bases and J by 0 bases, with 5 bases left in between. The length of the CDR3 is 14 residues. The CDR3 loop reads CASSFTATNEKLFF. The CDR3 DNA follows: TGCGCCAGCAGCTTTACAGCAACTAATGAAAAACTGTTTTTT.

The chain has TRBV21-1 and TRBJ2-5; the D segment call TRBD2 is taken from the table without a DNA check. TRBV21-1 is termed a pseudogene. The CDR3 consists of 17 residues. The CDR3 spells CASSKDGVRGGLETQYF. CDR3 nucleotides: TGTGCCAGCAGCAAAGATGGGGTGCGGGGGGGCCTCGAGACCCAGTACTTC.

Ten or more counts support this clonotype. This sequence joins TRBV7-2 and TRBJ2-2, with TRBD1 matching 8 bases. V gave up 2 bases and J gave up 6 bases; unmatched junction bases: 2. Germline CDR1 and CDR2: SGHTA and FQGNSA. CDR3 length: 14 amino acids. CDR3 residues: CASSLQQGAGELFF. The CDR3 nucleotides are TGTGCCAGCAGCTTACAACAGGGGGCCGGGGAGCTGTTTTTT.

This clonotype was picked up many times. V and J are TRBV6-6 and TRBJ1-3; possible D gene TRBD1, 6 bases. This CDR3 contains 15 residues. V was shortened by 6 bases and J by 4 bases, with 16 bases between the two germline ends. The germline gives CDR1 MNHNY, CDR2 SVGAGI (reference sequence). Here the CDR3 reads CASRTSWGPGNTIYF. The CDR3 nucleotides read TGTGCCAGCAGGACAAGTTGGGGGCCGGGAAACACCATATATTTT.

This clonotype has only a few counts. The rearrangement uses TRBV6-5 and TRBJ2-3; D perhaps matches TRBD1 (6 bases). Deletions cut 5 bases from V and 5 bases from J, with 17 bases between. CDR1 is MNHEY and CDR2 is SVGAGI in the germline V gene. The CDR3 spans 15 residues. The CDR3 DNA follows: TGTGCCAGCAGTGTACAGGGAATGCGGCTAGATACGCAGTATTTT. The encoded protein is CASSVQGMRLDTQYF.

The chain has TRBV7-6 and TRBJ1-1; TRBD1 matches 7 bases. The junction had 5 bases not matched to a gene; V was cut back by 6 bases and J by 1 base. Germline V gives CDR1 SGHVS, CDR2 FNYEAQ. The CDR3 consists of 14 residues. Written as DNA, the CDR3 is TGTGCCAGCAGGAAGACAGGGCAGAACACTGAAGCTTTCTTT. Residues: CASRKTGQNTEAFF.

The rearrangement uses TRBV18 and TRBJ2-6; D is unresolved. The CDR3 totals 15 residues. V was clipped by 6 bases and J by 0 bases, with 9 bases between them. The V gene's germline CDR1 is KGHSH and CDR2 LQKENI. CDR3: CASSHGSSGANVLTF. The CDR3 DNA sequence: TGTGCCAGCTCCCACGGAAGCTCTGGGGCCAACGTCCTGACTTTC.

This chain links TRBV7-8 with TRBJ2-6; D unclear. CDR3 length: 16 amino acids. Trimming removed 3 bases at V and 0 bases at J, with 9 bases between. Germline V lookup: CDR1 SGHVS, CDR2 FQNEAQ. DNA of the CDR3: TGTGCCAGCAGCTTTCGGGCGCTCTCTGGGGCCAACGTCCTGACTTTC. Residues: CASSFRALSGANVLTF. The full variable domain, with the rest looked up from reference TRBV7-8 and TRBJ2-6, is GAGVSQSPRYKVAKRGQDVALRCDPISGHVSLFWYQQALGQGPEFLTYFQNEAQLDKSGLPSDRFFAERPEGSVSTLKIQRTQQEDSAVYLCASSFRALSGANVLTFGAGSRLTVL.

The table lists this clonotype with a few counts. The V gene is TRBV4-2, the J gene TRBJ1-2; D is uncertain. This CDR3 is 14 amino acids long. V dropped 1 base and J dropped 5 bases, with 11 bases sitting between them. CDR1 LGHNA and CDR2 YNFKEQ come from the germline V gene. In nucleotides, the CDR3 is TGTGCCAGCAGCCAAGGGACTCTGGGATATGGCTACACCTTC. Translating it yields CASSQGTLGYGYTF.

J is TRBJ2-7 and V is TRBV28, with no clear D. The CDR3 consists of 12 residues. Per germline, CDR1 MDHEN and CDR2 SYDVKM. Trimming shortened V by 3 bases and J by 5 bases, and 8 bases separated the two germline ends. The CDR3 here is CASSFSVHEQYF. CDR3 DNA sequence: TGTGCCAGCAGTTTTTCGGTCCACGAGCAGTACTTC.

This clonotype was detected many times. CDR3 region: CASSLLGAYNSPLHF. The CDR3 DNA reads as TGTGCCAGCAGCTTATTGGGGGCCTATAATTCACCCCTCCACTTT. The V gene is TRBV7-2, the J gene TRBJ1-6; possible D gene TRBD1, 5 bases. The CDR3 is 15 residues long. Germline CDR1 is SGHTA and CDR2 is FQGNSA. The V gene lost 2 bases and the J gene lost 2 bases, with 7 bases spanning the gap. The full variable domain, completed using reference TRBV7-2 and TRBJ1-6, is GAGVSQSPSNKVTEKGKDVELRCDPISGHTALYWYRQSLGQGLEFLIYFQGNSAPDKSGLPSDRFSAERTGGSVSTLTIQRTQQEDSAVYLCASSLLGAYNSPLHFGNGTRLTVT.

This clonotype turned up a few times. V and J are TRBV5-1 and TRBJ2-7, with D uncertain. In germline, CDR1 is SGHRS, CDR2 YFSETQ. CDR3 length: 14 residues. V lost 5 bases, J lost 0 bases, and 12 bases lay in between. CDR3 protein: CASRPYQSSYEQYF. Here the CDR3 DNA reads TGCGCCAGCAGACCTTATCAGAGCTCCTACGAGCAGTACTTC.

In this sample, this clonotype turned up many times. The CDR3 nucleotides are TGCAGTGCTAGTAAGGGCCCCTCCTACAATGAGCAGTTCTTC. This translates into CSASKGPSYNEQFF. This chain connects TRBV20-1 to TRBJ2-1; D is ambiguous. The CDR3 runs to 14 residues. Germline values: CDR1 DFQATT, CDR2 SNEGSKA (reference sequence). With 3 bases removed from V and 0 bases from J, the gap between germline ends came to 9 bases.

The chain is built from TRBV9 and TRBJ2-2; the D is unclear. Germline CDR1 reads SGDLS; CDR2 reads YYNGEE. This CDR3 contains 13 residues. V was shortened by 0 bases and J by 4 bases, with 4 bases between the two germline ends. CDR3 sequence reads: CASSVVATGELFF. As DNA, the CDR3 is TGTGCCAGCAGCGTAGTAGCCACCGGGGAGCTGTTTTTT.

J is TRBJ1-2 and V is TRBV20-1; D possibly corresponds to TRBD1 (6 bases). The CDR3 length is 13 residues. Germline CDR1 and CDR2: DFQATT and SNEGSKA (reference sequence). Trimming left V 3 bases short and J 4 bases short, with 12 bases between. CDR3 in amino acids: CSASPGAAYGYTF. The CDR3 bases are TGCAGTGCTAGCCCGGGGGCGGCCTATGGCTACACCTTC.

V usage is TRBV29-1 and J usage is TRBJ1-1, with 7 bases matching TRBD1. With V trimmed by 6 bases and J by 1 base, 8 bases remained unmatched. Germline V CDR1 and CDR2: SQVTM, ANQGSEA. The CDR3 sequence is 14 residues long. CDR3 bases: TGCAGCGTCCTCGATACAGGGGCGAACACTGAAGCTTTCTTT. It translates to CSVLDTGANTEAFF.

Worth noting for this clonotype: A much larger clone lies a single base off, so this may be a read error. CDR3 in DNA: TGTGCCAGCAGTTTTCTTGGACAGGGTCCCTACGAGCACTACTTC. This translates into CASSFLGQGPYEHYF. J is TRBJ2-7 and V is TRBV12-3 or TRBV12-4, with TRBD1 matching 8 bases. The CDR3 totals 15 residues.

This clonotype was seen a few times. V usage is TRBV5-1 and J usage is TRBJ1-1; D is ambiguous. The CDR3 has 14 residues. Germline V CDR1 and CDR2: SGHRS, YFSETQ. Trimming left V 7 bases short and J 2 bases short, with 15 bases between. The CDR3 spells CASAARARNTEAFF. In nucleotides, the CDR3 is TGCGCCAGCGCTGCAAGGGCACGAAACACTGAAGCTTTCTTT.

The chain uses TRBV29-1 and TRBJ1-2; D is ambiguous. The CDR3 spans 13 residues. With 7 bases removed from V and 4 bases from J, the gap between germline ends came to 16 bases. CDR1 and CDR2 from the germline V gene are SQVTM and ANQGSEA. The CDR3 here is CSAKGWTLYGYTF. CDR3 DNA sequence: TGCAGCGCAAAAGGCTGGACCCTCTATGGCTACACCTTC. The full variable domain, its missing parts supplied by reference TRBV29-1 and TRBJ1-2, is SAVISQKPSRDICQRGTSLTIQCQVDSQVTMMFWYRQQPGQSLTLIATANQGSEATYESGFVIDKFPISRPNLTFSTLTVSNMSPEDSSIYLCSAKGWTLYGYTFGSGTRLTVV.

The CDR3 DNA reads as TGTGCCAGCAGACGGGACTTAACCTACAATGAGCAGTTCTTC. The encoded protein is CASRRDLTYNEQFF. V gene TRBV28 combines with J gene TRBJ2-1; weak D call: TRBD2 (6 bases). The CDR3 length is 14 residues. Trimming left V 6 bases short and J 2 bases short, with 11 bases between. Germline CDR1 reads MDHEN; CDR2 reads SYDVKM.

The genes are TRBV6-5 and TRBJ1-4; D not resolved. The CDR3 totals 15 residues. Germline CDR1 and CDR2: MNHEY and SVGAGI. Trimming cost V 4 bases and J 7 bases, with 16 bases left between them. CDR3 nucleotides: TGTGCCAGCAGTTCGAGACCCCAAGGTGGTGAAAAACTGTTTTTT. Translating gives CASSSRPQGGEKLFF.